Listed below are T cell receptor beta chains from one sample, sequenced in a study of shared clonotypes between healthy human individuals. Clones were read by immunoSEQ multiplex PCR, and TCRdb kept only the in-frame ones, dropping some. Here the sample spans 980,000 or so clones, over 75% being singletons. The sequenced sample was memory CD4+ T cells sorted from blood. These receptors were collected from a man aged 18 to 35 in good health. Each CDR3 is given without its conserved first and last residue.

V	J	CDR3
TRBV25-1	TRBJ1-1	ASSELVGRGANTEAF
TRBV30	TRBJ1-2	AWTPSGGARGYT
TRBV6-4	TRBJ1-1	ASSSLPGQGAGRNTEAF
TRBV5-4	TRBJ2-1	ASTRQGNLNEQF
TRBV6-1	TRBJ2-7	ASTRTSGYEQY
TRBV30	TRBJ2-5	AWSVAETQY
TRBV13	TRBJ2-7	ASSHREKWHEQY
TRBV20-1	TRBJ2-1	SAGTYNEQF
TRBV7-2	TRBJ1-2	ASSPFFGDRDGYT
TRBV27	TRBJ2-1	ASSLSNIALEQF
TRBV9	TRBJ2-5	ASSVLGTGGAETQY
TRBV5-1	TRBJ2-7	ASSQRQGNHEQY
TRBV2	TRBJ2-7	ASSQGLGVPYEQY
TRBV6-1	TRBJ2-2	ASSEGLARIELF
TRBV5-1	TRBJ1-6	ASSLDGSDRSPLH
TRBV18	TRBJ1-6	ASSPTRGNGSPLH
TRBV5-1	TRBJ1-3	ASSGDRSENTIY
TRBV5-1	TRBJ2-7	ASSLDPVSYEQY
TRBV6-6	TRBJ1-2	ASTTPGGNYGYT
TRBV9	TRBJ2-5	ASSEGSWETQY
TRBV7-8	TRBJ2-7	ASSLGRRSSYEQY
TRBV29-1	TRBJ2-7	SATRDRGRGSYEQY
TRBV6-5	TRBJ1-2	ASRPGQGDYGYT
TRBV2	TRBJ1-6	ASSAQNSPLH
TRBV10-1	TRBJ2-2	ASSEGSWGLTNTGELF
TRBV2	TRBJ1-2	ASSYGQALYGYT
TRBV19	TRBJ1-5	ASSYGGPNSNQPQH
TRBV10-2	TRBJ2-3	ASNLAGGGDTQY
TRBV7-9	TRBJ2-1	ASSLVDRAGAPF
TRBV7-2	TRBJ1-2	ASSLEAAPYGYT
TRBV20-1	TRBJ2-5	SARKVETQY
TRBV7-2	TRBJ1-4	ASSVAGSLGEKLF
TRBV5-1	TRBJ2-1	ASSLSGNNYNEQF
TRBV28	TRBJ1-5	ASSLWTGDNQPQH
TRBV5-4	TRBJ1-2	ASTGTESYGYT
TRBV30	TRBJ2-5	AYTGQGETQY
TRBV30	TRBJ2-7	AWRDRDYEQY
TRBV4-3	TRBJ2-7	ASSQVAGAGIYEQY
TRBV6-5	TRBJ1-4	ASSYSGVGGEKLF
TRBV7-9	TRBJ2-5	ASSPRRAGRETQY
TRBV18	TRBJ1-1	ASSRRQNEAEAF